This T cell receptor beta chain was captured in a study of human T cells and chemical hapten exposure. Study summary: Minor pooled library volume differences mainly drove per-sample TCR yield variation.

This clonotype occurred many times. Antigen unknown. Germline CDR1 reads SGHRS; CDR2 reads YFSETQ. CDR3 length equals 13 residues. Trimming removed 4 bases from V and 3 bases from J, with 11 bases in between. The sample's time point: healthy volunteer bleed at 6 weeks. The authors' total RNA extraction used unfractionated whole blood. Study-wide findings and caveats: Among TCRs, those above 1 in 1000 frequency were unaffected by DPC sensitization.

The library attached unique molecular identifiers to individual cDNA molecules. MiXCR, applied by TCRdb to the RACE reads, yields one record per CDR3 protein. The sample includes about 65,000 distinct CDR3 sequences, about 6% of them seen just once. The origin of this receptor is a female donor in good health. Some clones in this sample may be carry-over from other donors' samples. V and J are TRBV5-1 and TRBJ2-7, with D perhaps TRBD1 (5 bases). Sequenced material: whole blood. The CDR3 nucleotides read TGCGCCAGCAGCAAAGGACATTACTACGAGCAGTACTTC. Its translation: CASSKGHYYEQYF.